Described below is a single T cell receptor beta chain sequence and its context. The target antigen is unknown. The germline gives CDR1 SQVTM, CDR2 ANQGSEA. This CDR3 spans 14 amino acids. J was trimmed by 2 bases and V by 4 bases; bases with no gene match: 7. The sample originates from a study of a mutant IDH1 vaccine in newly diagnosed glioma. Across the study: Every participant had undergone radiotherapy, temozolomide, or both before, and most underwent both.

Time point described: week 35, safety follow-up. A 20-mer mutant IDH1 peptide at 300 ug was injected subcutaneously with topical imiquimod. New astrocytomas of WHO grade 3 or 4 that were IDH1-mutant and ATRX-lost were found in the donors. General study results and limits: Vaccine-induced responses were seen in roughly 93% of patients, spanning several MHC alleles.

TCRdb keeps only in-frame clones here, not all; method: immunoSEQ multiplex PCR. The sample has more than 55,000 clones; under 90% are singletons. The sequencing here drew on PBMCs, taken from a glioma patient whose treatment included an IDH1 peptide vaccine. The chain combines TRBV29-1 with TRBJ2-7, with TRBD2 matching 8 bases. The source is a man younger than 45 with glioma. The CDR3 spells CSVAVSGDPYEQYF. The CDR3 region has the DNA TGCAGCGTTGCGGTTAGCGGGGATCCCTACGAGCAGTACTTC.